This T cell receptor beta chain is drawn from a study of blood T cell repertoires in COVID-19 (dated by TCRdb to about 2020). Describing the broader study: Samples covering the acute and convalescent phases of COVID-19 were provided by collaborators in the United States, Italy and Spain. The repertoires were released in a freely available public database meant as a resource for research on the immune response to SARS-CoV-2. Subjects who had been exposed to COVID-19, were actively infected with it, or had recovered from it provided the deeply sampled blood TCRbeta repertoires that made up the dataset. Nearly every sample came with metadata listing a de-identified subject ID, COVID-19 status, age in years and sex. HLA class I and class II types, where available, came from metadata supplied by the sample provider rather than from assay-based typing. The prospective study material was composed of cDNA or gDNA derived from T cells, B-cell-depleted T cells, or PBMCs. Samples were obtained from the ongoing ImmuneRACE study (first 160 participants) and from about 1,300 subjects provided by 6 global collaborators.

Enrolling through a virtual design, the prospective study's participants ranged in age from roughly 18 to 95 years and lived across 20 to 25 United States geographic areas. To assign participants to cohorts, the prospective study relied on clinical history that participants themselves reported in a screening survey and a study questionnaire. In the prospective study, mobile phlebotomists collected whole blood, serum and a nasopharyngeal or oropharyngeal swab from each participant. Additional blood draws and questionnaires over an approximately 2-month period could optionally be provided by prospective study participants. Blood samples from the prospective study were shipped frozen or at room temperature prior to DNA extraction. The paper as a whole reports these results and caveats: The amount of clinical and demographic metadata varied by source and participant and was provided uncurated.

TCRbeta CDR3 regions were amplified from genomic DNA using the immunoSEQ Assay, a bias-controlled multiplex PCR. For the original study's pipeline: Within the assay, amplification of reference gene primers was used to estimate how many nucleated cells each sample contained. To quantify the absolute abundance of each unique TCRbeta CDR3 rearrangement, sequence reads were collapsed and filtered. Productive Simpson clonality was computed per sample as the square root of Simpson's diversity index over productive rearrangements. This is the immuneACCESS table as TCRdb keeps it, with only in-frame sequences that have V and J called. A part of the clones is gone; compared with another copy, unresolved V genes explain less than half, and the rest is unexplained. Clonal size and the V and J genes are those of that table, whereas D and trimming came from the DNA. In this sample the table shows roughly 220,000 clones, approximately 90% of which occur a single time. Clones ranked in the top ten supply approximately 3.8% of the sample.

A word on this clone: Its cognate antigen has yet to be identified. No clone much larger than this one lies a single base away; base qualities are absent.

Specimen: PBMCs or T cells enriched from blood (not recorded which). The receptor comes from a woman younger than 35 in a cohort exposed to, infected with or recovered from COVID-19 (not recorded which).

The DNA sequence is TGTGCCAGCAGAGCAGGGGTCAGCTCCTACAATGAGCAGTTCTTC. Translated, it reads CASRAGVSSYNEQFF. The chain is assembled from TRBV28 and TRBJ2-1; a tentative D match to TRBD1 spans 6 bases. Relative to germline, V is 6 bases shorter and J is 0 bases shorter, with 12 bases between their ends. The CDR3 covers 15 residues, taking in both the cysteine and the phenylalanine. The DNA shown is the 45-base CDR3, in frame from base 1. For CDR1 and CDR2, the germline V gene lists MDHEN and SYDVKM.